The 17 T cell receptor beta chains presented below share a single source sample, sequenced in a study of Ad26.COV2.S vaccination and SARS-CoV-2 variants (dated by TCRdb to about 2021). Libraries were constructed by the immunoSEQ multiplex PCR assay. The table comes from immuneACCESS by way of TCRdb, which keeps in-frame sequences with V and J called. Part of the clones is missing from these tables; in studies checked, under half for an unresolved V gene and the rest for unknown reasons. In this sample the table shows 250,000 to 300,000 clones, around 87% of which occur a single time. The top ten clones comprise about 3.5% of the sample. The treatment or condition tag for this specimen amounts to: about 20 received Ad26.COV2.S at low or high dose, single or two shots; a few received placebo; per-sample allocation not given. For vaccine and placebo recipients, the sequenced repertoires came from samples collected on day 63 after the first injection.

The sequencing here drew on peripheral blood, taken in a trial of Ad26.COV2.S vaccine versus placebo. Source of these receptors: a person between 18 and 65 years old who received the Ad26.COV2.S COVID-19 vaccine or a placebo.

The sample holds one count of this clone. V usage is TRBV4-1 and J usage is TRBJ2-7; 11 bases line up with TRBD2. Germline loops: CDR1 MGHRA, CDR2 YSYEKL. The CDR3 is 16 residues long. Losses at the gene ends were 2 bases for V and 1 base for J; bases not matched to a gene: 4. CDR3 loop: CASSQLLAGESYEQYF. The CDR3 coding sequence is TGCGCCAGCAGCCAATTACTAGCGGGAGAATCCTACGAGCAGTACTTC.

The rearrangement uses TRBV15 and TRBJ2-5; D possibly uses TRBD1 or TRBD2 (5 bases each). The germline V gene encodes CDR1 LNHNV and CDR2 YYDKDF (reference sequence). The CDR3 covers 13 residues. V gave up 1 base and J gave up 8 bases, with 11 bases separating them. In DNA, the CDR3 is TGTGCCACCAGCAGAGGGAAGGGGACCACCCAGTACTTC. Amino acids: CATSRGKGTTQYF. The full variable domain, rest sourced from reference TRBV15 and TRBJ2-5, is DAMVIQNPRYQVTQFGKPVTLSCSQTLNHNVMYWYQQKSSQAPKLLFHYYDKDFNNEADTPDNFQSRRPNTSFCFLDIRSPGLGDTAMYLCATSRGKGTTQYFGPGTRLLVL.

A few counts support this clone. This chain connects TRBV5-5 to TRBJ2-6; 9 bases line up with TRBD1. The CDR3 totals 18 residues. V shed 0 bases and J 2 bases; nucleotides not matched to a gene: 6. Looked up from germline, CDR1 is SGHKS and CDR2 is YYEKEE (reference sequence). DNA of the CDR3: TGTGCCAGCAGCTTGGCAGCGCGACAGGGGGCTGGGGCCAACGTCCTGACTTTC. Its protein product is CASSLAARQGAGANVLTF.

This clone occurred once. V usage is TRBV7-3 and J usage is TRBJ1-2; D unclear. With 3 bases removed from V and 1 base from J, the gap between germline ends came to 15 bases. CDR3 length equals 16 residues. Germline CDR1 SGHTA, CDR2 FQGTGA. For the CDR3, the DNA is TGTGCCAGCAGCTTCGAACCCCACCCGATTAACTATGGCTACACCTTC. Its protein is CASSFEPHPINYGYTF.

The CDR3 spells CASHWVGGYTF. DNA for the CDR3: TGTGCCAGCCATTGGGTGGGTGGCTACACCTTC. The J gene is TRBJ1-2, the V gene TRBV6-5; D ambiguous. The germline V and J ends were trimmed by 8 bases and 7 bases, with 11 bases remaining between them. CDR1 is MNHEY and CDR2 is SVGAGI in the germline V gene. The CDR3 is 11 residues long.

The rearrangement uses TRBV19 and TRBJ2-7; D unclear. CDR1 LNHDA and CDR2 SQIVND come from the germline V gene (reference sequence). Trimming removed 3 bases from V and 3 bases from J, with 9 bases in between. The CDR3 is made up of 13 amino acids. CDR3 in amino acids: CASSILISYEQYF. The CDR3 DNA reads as TGTGCCAGTAGTATTTTGATCAGCTACGAGCAGTACTTC.

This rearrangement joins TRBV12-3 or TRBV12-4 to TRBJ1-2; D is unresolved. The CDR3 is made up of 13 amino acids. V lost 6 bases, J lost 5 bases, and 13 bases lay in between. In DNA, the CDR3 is TGTGCCAGCAGCCCCGTCCAGGAGTATGGCTACACCTTC. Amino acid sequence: CASSPVQEYGYTF.

The DNA for the CDR3 is TGTGCCAGCAGCTTGGGAAGTCGGGGGGCAGGGTCTGGAAACACCATATATTTT. Protein product: CASSLGSRGAGSGNTIYF. This rearrangement joins TRBV5-5 to TRBJ1-3; perhaps TRBD1 as D (6 bases). V lost 0 bases, J lost 1 base, and 17 bases lay in between. The V gene's germline CDR1 is SGHKS and CDR2 YYEKEE (reference sequence). This CDR3 has 18 amino acids.

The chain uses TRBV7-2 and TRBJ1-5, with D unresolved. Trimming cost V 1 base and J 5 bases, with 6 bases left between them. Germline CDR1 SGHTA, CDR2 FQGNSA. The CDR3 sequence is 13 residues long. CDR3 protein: CASSLGQDQPQHF. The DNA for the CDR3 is TGTGCCAGCAGCTTAGGGCAGGATCAGCCCCAGCATTTT.

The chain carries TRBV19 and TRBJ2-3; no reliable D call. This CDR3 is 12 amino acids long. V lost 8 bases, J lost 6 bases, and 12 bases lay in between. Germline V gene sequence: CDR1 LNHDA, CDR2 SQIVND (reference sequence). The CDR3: CASQRSGDTQYF. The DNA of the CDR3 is TGTGCCAGTCAAAGGAGTGGGGATACGCAGTATTTT. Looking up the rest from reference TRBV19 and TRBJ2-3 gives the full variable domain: DGGITQSPKYLFRKEGQNVTLSCEQNLNHDAMYWYRQDPGQGLRLIYYSQIVNDFQKGDIAEGYSVSREKKESFPLTVTSAQKNPTAFYLCASQRSGDTQYFGPGTRLTVL.

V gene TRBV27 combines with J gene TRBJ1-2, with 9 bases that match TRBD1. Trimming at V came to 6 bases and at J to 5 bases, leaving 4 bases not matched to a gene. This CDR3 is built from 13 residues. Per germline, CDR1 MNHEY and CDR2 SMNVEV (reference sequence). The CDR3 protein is CASRSTGGYGYTF. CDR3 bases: TGTGCCAGCAGATCGACAGGGGGTTATGGCTACACCTTC.

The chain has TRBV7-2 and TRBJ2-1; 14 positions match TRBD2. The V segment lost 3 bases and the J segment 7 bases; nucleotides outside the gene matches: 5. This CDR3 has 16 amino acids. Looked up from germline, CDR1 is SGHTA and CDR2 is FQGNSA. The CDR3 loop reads CASSLAGTSGRNEQFF. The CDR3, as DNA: TGTGCCAGCAGCTTGGCCGGGACTAGCGGGAGAAATGAGCAGTTCTTC.

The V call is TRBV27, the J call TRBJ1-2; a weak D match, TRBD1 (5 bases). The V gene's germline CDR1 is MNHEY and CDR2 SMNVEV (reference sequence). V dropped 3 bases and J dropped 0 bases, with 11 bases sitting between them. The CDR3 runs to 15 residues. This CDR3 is CASSLNRLSNYGYTF. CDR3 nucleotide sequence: TGTGCCAGCAGTTTGAACAGGCTCTCTAACTATGGCTACACCTTC.

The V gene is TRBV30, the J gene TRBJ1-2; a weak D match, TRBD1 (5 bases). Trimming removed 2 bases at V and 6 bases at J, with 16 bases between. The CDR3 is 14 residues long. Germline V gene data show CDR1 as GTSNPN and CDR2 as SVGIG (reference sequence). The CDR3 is CAWSPRAGRNGYTF. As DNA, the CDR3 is TGTGCCTGGAGTCCCCGGGCAGGGAGGAATGGCTACACCTTC. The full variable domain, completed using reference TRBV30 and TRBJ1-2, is SQTIHQWPATLVQPVGSPLSLECTVEGTSNPNLYWYRQAAGRGLQLLFYSVGIGQISSEVPQNLSASRPQDRQFILSSKKLLLSDSGFYLCAWSPRAGRNGYTFGSGTRLTVV.

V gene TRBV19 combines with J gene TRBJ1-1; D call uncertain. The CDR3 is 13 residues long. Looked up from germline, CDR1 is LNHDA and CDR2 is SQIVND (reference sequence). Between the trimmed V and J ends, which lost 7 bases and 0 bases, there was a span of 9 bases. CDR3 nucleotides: TGTGCCAGTAAGACACTCATGAACACTGAAGCTTTCTTT. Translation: CASKTLMNTEAFF.

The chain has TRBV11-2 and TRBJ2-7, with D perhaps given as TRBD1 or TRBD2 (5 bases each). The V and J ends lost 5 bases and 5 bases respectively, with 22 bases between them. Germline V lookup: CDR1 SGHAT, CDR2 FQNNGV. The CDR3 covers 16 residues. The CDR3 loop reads CASSLRLDSMGDEQYF. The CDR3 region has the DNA TGTGCCAGCAGCCTACGACTCGACAGCATGGGGGACGAGCAGTACTTC.

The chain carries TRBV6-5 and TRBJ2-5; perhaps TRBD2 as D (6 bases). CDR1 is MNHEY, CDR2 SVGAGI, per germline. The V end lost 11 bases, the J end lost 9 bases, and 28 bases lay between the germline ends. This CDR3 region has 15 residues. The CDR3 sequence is CAGEPEGRGVEAQYF. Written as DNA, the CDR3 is TGTGCCGGGGAGCCGGAGGGGCGTGGGGTGGAGGCCCAGTACTTC.